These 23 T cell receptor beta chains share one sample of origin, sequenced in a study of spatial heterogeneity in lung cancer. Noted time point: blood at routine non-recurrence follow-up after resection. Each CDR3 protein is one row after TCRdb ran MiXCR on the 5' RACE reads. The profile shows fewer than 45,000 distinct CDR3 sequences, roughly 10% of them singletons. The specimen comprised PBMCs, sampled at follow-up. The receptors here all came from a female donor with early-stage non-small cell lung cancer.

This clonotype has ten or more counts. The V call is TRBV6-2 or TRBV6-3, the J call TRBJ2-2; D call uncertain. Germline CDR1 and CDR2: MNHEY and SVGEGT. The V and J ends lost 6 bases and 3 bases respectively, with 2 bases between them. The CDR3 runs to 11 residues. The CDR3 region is CASRDTGELFF. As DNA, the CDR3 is TGTGCCAGCAGGGACACCGGGGAGCTGTTTTTT.

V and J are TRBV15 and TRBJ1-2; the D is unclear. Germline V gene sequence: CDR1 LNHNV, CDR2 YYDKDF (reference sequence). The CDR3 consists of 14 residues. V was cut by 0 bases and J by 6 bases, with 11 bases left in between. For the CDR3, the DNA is TGTGCCACCAGCAGAGATCGGGCAGCTGATGGCTACACCTTC. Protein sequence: CATSRDRAADGYTF.

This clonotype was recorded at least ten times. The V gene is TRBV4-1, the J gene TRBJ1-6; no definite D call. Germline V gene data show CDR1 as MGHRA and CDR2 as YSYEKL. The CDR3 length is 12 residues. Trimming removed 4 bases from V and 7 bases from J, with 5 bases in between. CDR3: CASSLVNSPLHF. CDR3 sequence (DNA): TGCGCCAGCAGCCTAGTAAATTCACCCCTCCACTTT.

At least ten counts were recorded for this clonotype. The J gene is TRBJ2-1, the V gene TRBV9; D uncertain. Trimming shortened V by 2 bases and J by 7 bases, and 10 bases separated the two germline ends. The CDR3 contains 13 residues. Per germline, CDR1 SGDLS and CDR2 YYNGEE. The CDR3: CASSVLGENEQFF. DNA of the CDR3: TGTGCCAGCAGCGTTCTTGGAGAAAATGAGCAGTTCTTC.

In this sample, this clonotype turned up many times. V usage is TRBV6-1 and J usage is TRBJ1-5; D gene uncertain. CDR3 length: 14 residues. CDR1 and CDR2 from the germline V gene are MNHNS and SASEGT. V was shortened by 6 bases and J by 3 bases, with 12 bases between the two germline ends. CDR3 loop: CASSPFGNNQPQHF. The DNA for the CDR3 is TGTGCCAGCAGCCCCTTCGGGAACAATCAGCCCCAGCATTTT.

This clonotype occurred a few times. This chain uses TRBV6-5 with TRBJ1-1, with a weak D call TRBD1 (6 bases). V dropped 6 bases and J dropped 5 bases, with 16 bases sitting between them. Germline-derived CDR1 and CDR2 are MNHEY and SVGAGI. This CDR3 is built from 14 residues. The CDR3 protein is CASRGRGSRTEAFF. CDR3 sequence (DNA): TGTGCCAGCAGAGGCAGGGGCTCGAGAACTGAAGCTTTCTTT.

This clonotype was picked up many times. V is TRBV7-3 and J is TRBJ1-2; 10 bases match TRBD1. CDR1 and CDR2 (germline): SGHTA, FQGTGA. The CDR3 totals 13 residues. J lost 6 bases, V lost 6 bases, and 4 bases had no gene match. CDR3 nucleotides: TGTGCCAGCAGTCCGACAGGGGGCGATGGCTACACCTTC. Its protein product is CASSPTGGDGYTF.

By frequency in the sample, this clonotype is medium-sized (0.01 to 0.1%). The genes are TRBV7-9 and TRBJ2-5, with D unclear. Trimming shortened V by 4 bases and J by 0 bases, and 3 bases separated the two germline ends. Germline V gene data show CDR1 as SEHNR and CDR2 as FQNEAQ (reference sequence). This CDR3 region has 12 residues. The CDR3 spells CASSWYQETQYF. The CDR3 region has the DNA TGTGCCAGCAGCTGGTACCAAGAGACCCAGTACTTC.

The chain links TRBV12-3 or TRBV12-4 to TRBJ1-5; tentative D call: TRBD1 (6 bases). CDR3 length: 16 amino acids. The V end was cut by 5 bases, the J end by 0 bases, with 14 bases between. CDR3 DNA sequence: TGTGCCAGCAGTCCCCCGGGGGGACATAGCAATCAGCCCCAGCATTTT. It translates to CASSPPGGHSNQPQHF.

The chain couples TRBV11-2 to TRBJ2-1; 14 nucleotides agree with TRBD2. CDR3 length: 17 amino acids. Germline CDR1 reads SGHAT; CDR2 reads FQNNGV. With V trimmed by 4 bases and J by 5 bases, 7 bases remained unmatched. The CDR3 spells CASSSTSGGARDNEQFF. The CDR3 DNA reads TGTGCCAGCAGCTCGACTAGCGGGGGGGCCAGGGACAATGAGCAGTTCTTC.

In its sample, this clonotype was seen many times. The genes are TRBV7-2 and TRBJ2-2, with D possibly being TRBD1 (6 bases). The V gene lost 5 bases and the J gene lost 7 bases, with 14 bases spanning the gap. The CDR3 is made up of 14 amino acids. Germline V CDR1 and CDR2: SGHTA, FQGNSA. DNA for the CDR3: TGTGCCAGCAGCCCCCGACAGGAAGGCGGGGAGCTGTTTTTT. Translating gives CASSPRQEGGELFF.

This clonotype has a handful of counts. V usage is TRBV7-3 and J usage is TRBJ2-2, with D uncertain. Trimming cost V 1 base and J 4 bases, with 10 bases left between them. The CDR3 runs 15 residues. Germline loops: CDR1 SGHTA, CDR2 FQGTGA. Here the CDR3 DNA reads TGTGCCAGCAGCTTAATAGCTCATGGCACCGGGGAGCTGTTTTTT. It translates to CASSLIAHGTGELFF.

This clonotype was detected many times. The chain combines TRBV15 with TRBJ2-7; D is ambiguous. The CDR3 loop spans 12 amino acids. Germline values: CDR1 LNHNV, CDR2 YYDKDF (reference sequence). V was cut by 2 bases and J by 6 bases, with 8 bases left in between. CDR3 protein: CATSRPKGEQYF. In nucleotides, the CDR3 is TGTGCCACCAGCAGACCTAAAGGCGAGCAGTACTTC.

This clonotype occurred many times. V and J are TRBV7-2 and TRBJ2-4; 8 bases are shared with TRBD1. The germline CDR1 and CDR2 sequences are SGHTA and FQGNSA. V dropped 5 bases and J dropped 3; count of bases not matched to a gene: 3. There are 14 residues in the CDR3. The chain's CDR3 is CASSPGGSKNIQYF. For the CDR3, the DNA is TGTGCCAGCAGCCCAGGGGGCAGCAAAAACATTCAGTACTTC.

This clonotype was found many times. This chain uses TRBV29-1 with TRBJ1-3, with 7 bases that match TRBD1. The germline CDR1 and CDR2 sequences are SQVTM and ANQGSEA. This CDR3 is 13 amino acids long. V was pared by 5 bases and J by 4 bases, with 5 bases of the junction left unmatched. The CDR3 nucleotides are TGCAGCGTTCGGGAGACAGGGGGAAACACCATATATTTT. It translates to CSVRETGGNTIYF.

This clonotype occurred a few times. The CDR3 loop is CASSPGTGSYEQYF. In DNA, the CDR3 is TGTGCCAGCAGTCCCGGGACAGGGTCCTACGAGCAGTACTTC. The V call is TRBV7-6, the J call TRBJ2-7, with TRBD1 matching over 9 bases. Germline V gives CDR1 SGHVS, CDR2 FNYEAQ. V shed 6 bases and J 1 base; nucleotides not matched to a gene: 4. This CDR3 has 14 residues.

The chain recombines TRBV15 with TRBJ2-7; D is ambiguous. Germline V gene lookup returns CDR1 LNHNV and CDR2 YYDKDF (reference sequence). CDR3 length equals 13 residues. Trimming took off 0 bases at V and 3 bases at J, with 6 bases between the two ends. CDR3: CATSRDPIYEQYF. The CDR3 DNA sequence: TGTGCCACCAGCAGAGACCCAATCTACGAGCAGTACTTC.

CDR3 sequence reads: CASSLQGQETQYF. The CDR3 coding sequence is TGTGCCAGCAGCTTGCAGGGTCAAGAGACCCAGTACTTC. The rearrangement links TRBV7-9 to TRBJ2-5, with D possibly TRBD1 on 5 matching bases. Germline V gene lookup returns CDR1 SEHNR and CDR2 FQNEAQ (reference sequence). Trimming left V 3 bases short and J 2 bases short, with 7 bases between. The length of the CDR3 is 13 residues.

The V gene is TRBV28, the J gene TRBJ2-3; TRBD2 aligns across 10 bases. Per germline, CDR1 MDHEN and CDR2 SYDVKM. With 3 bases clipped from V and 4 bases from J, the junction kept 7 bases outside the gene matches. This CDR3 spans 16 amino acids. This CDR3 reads CASSFPSGGGADTQYF. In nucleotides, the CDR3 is TGTGCCAGCAGTTTCCCTAGCGGGGGTGGCGCAGATACGCAGTATTTT.

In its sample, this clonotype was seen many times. The DNA for the CDR3 is TGCAGCGTTGACTCCAACGTTTTGAACACTGAAGCTTTCTTT. Its translation is CSVDSNVLNTEAFF. The chain uses TRBV29-1 and TRBJ1-1; D uncertain. Trimming cost V 3 bases and J 0 bases, with 11 bases left between them. Per the germline V gene, CDR1 is SQVTM and CDR2 is ANQGSEA. The CDR3 covers 14 residues.

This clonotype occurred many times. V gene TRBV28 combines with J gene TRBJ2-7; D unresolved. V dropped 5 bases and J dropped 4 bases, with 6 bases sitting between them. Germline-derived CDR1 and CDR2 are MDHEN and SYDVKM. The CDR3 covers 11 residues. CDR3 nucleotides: TGTGCCAGCAGTGACACTTACGAGCAGTACTTC. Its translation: CASSDTYEQYF.

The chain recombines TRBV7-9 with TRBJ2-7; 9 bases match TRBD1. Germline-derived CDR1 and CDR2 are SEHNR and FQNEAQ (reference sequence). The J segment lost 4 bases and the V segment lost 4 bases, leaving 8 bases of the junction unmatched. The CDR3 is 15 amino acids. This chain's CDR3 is CASSSLDRGTYEQYF. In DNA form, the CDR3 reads TGTGCCAGCAGCTCCCTTGACAGGGGGACTTACGAGCAGTACTTC.

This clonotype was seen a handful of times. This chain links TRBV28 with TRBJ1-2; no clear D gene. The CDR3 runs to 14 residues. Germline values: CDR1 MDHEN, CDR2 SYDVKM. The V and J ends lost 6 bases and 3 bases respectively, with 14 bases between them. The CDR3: CASSPPRGDYGYTF. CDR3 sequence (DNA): TGTGCCAGCAGCCCGCCCCGCGGGGACTATGGCTACACCTTC.